This TCR beta chain comes out of a study of blood T cell repertoires in COVID-19. About the research overall: COVID-19 samples, acute and convalescent, were from the United States, Italy and Spain. T cells, B-cell-depleted T cells, or PBMCs supplied cDNA or gDNA.

From germline, CDR1 is SNHLY and CDR2 FYNNEI. Trimming cost V 4 bases and J 0 bases, with 12 bases left between them. The CDR3 runs to 15 residues. As processed by the authors: Cell counts per sample came from amplifying reference gene primers. Libraries were prepared by immunoSEQ multiplex PCR; TCRdb keeps only in-frame clonotypes and omits some of them. That table furnishes V, J and clone size, whereas the DNA furnished D and trimming. The table includes some 150,000 clones, approximately 80% detected once. The sample was peripheral blood. V is TRBV2 and J is TRBJ2-5; D is perhaps TRBD1 (6 bases). The receptor's source is a human donor in a cohort sampled during active COVID-19. The CDR3 DNA follows: TGTGCCAGCAGTGCTGACAGGTCGTACCAAGAGACCCAGTACTTC. Its translation: CASSADRSYQETQYF.